The T cell receptor beta chain under discussion was sequenced for a study of shared clonotypes between healthy human individuals. Study-level background: The plates for each donor numbered three CD4 naive, three CD4 memory, two CD8 naive and one CD8 memory.

With regard to this clone: Antigen: not known.

Deep was the level at which the assay was run. The material for each subset, its genomic DNA, was split evenly across several immunoSEQ plates. Profiling relied on immunoSEQ multiplex PCR, and the TCRdb table lists in-frame clones only, not all of them. The table records some 2,400,000 clones, about 94% of them present only once. The CDR3 loop spans 13 amino acids. The ends were cut back, 11 bases at V and 4 bases at J, with 12 bases in the middle. Germline V lookup: CDR1 ENHRY, CDR2 SYGVKD. Findings of the study overall: Inspection by rarefaction showed sorted-subset sequencing to be incomplete despite large depth.

Sequenced: naive CD4+ T cells sorted from blood. Subset reported: CD45RA+ positively selected. The clonotype originates from a man in his late teens or twenties in good health. The V call is TRBV10-3, the J call TRBJ2-6, with no clear D. CDR3 region: CAHGLGGANVLTF. The DNA of the CDR3 is TGTGCCCATGGCCTTGGAGGGGCCAACGTCCTGACTTTC.